These T cell receptor beta chains were read from a single sample in a study of follicular helper T cells after annual influenza vaccination. The method was immunoSEQ multiplex PCR; TCRdb's version includes in-frame clones alone and lacks a portion of them. Of several thousand clones in the sample, roughly 78% were seen once. Sequencing was performed on CXCR5- memory CD4+ T cells sorted from blood, taken 7 days after influenza vaccination. The receptors come from an adult who received the influenza vaccine. Each CDR3 is given with its conserved first and last residue. Fields, in order: V gene, J gene, clone size, D gene, CDR3 protein, CDR3 DNA. D genes are given only for firm matches. The size of a clone is reported for some rows only, either as once, few or many, or as a class for expanded clones.

v_call: TRBV2
j_call: TRBJ1-5
clone_size: few
d_call: NA
cdr3_aa: CASRPMDISNQPQHF
cdr3_nt: TGTGCCAGTAGGCCGATGGACATAAGCAATCAGCCCCAGCATTTT

v_call: TRBV7-2
j_call: TRBJ2-3
clone_size: NA
d_call: TRBD2
cdr3_aa: CASSRLAGGGPDTQYF
cdr3_nt: TGTGCCAGCAGCCGACTAGCGGGGGGGGGCCCAGATACGCAGTATTTT

v_call: TRBV9
j_call: TRBJ2-6
clone_size: NA
d_call: NA
cdr3_aa: CASSVRSSGANVLTF
cdr3_nt: TGTGCCAGCAGCGTCAGAAGCTCTGGGGCCAACGTCCTGACTTTC

v_call: TRBV7-8
j_call: TRBJ1-1
clone_size: NA
d_call: NA
cdr3_aa: CASSLGLRPTGTEAFF
cdr3_nt: TGTGCCAGCAGCCTAGGCCTCCGTCCTACGGGCACTGAAGCTTTCTTT

v_call: TRBV18
j_call: TRBJ2-1
clone_size: NA
d_call: TRBD2
cdr3_aa: CASSPSGISYNEQFF
cdr3_nt: TGTGCCAGCTCACCCAGCGGGATCAGTTACAATGAGCAGTTCTTC

v_call: TRBV5-1
j_call: TRBJ1-4
clone_size: NA
d_call: NA
cdr3_aa: CASSLGQGNEKLFF
cdr3_nt: TGCGCCAGCTCCTTAGGCCAGGGGAATGAAAAACTGTTTTTT

v_call: TRBV19
j_call: TRBJ2-7
clone_size: NA
d_call: NA
cdr3_aa: CASSIRGPTYEQYF
cdr3_nt: TGTGCCAGTAGTATCAGAGGGCCAACCTACGAGCAGTACTTC

v_call: TRBV27
j_call: TRBJ2-3
clone_size: NA
d_call: NA
cdr3_aa: CASSPTTDTQYF
cdr3_nt: TGTGCCAGCAGTCCGACCACAGATACGCAGTATTTT

v_call: TRBV18
j_call: TRBJ1-5
clone_size: NA
d_call: NA
cdr3_aa: CASSPQGHSNQPQHF
cdr3_nt: TGTGCCAGCTCACCACAGGGGCATAGCAATCAGCCCCAGCATTTT

v_call: TRBV6-6
j_call: TRBJ2-3
clone_size: NA
d_call: NA
cdr3_aa: CASLEGQGADTQYF
cdr3_nt: TGTGCCAGCTTGGAAGGGCAGGGAGCAGATACGCAGTATTTT

v_call: TRBV9
j_call: TRBJ2-2
clone_size: NA
d_call: NA
cdr3_aa: CASSVAGTGELFF
cdr3_nt: TGTGCCAGCAGCGTAGCAGGCACCGGGGAGCTGTTTTTT

v_call: TRBV9
j_call: TRBJ2-2
clone_size: NA
d_call: TRBD1
cdr3_aa: CASSGTGPNTGELFF
cdr3_nt: TGTGCCAGCAGCGGGACAGGACCGAACACCGGGGAGCTGTTTTTT

v_call: TRBV2
j_call: TRBJ2-1
clone_size: NA
d_call: TRBD1
cdr3_aa: CASRPWTGVHNEQFF
cdr3_nt: TGTGCCAGCCGGCCTTGGACAGGGGTCCACAATGAGCAGTTCTTC

v_call: TRBV15
j_call: TRBJ1-4
clone_size: NA
d_call: NA
cdr3_aa: CATSRDPAGNEKLFF
cdr3_nt: TGTGCCACCAGCAGAGATCCCGCAGGGAATGAAAAACTGTTTTTT

v_call: TRBV19
j_call: TRBJ1-1
clone_size: NA
d_call: NA
cdr3_aa: CASSMGQPTEAFF
cdr3_nt: TGTGCCAGTAGTATGGGGCAGCCAACAGAAGCTTTCTTT